The rows below give T cell receptor beta chains drawn from one sample of a study of Tregs in tolerant kidney transplant recipients. The protocol was immunoSEQ multiplex PCR, while the TCRdb copy is restricted to in-frame clones and leaves out a portion. Of 90,000 or so clones listed, 90% to 95% were seen once; the top ten hold approximately 1.5%. The source was CD4+ T cells from blood (PBMCs), collected 12 months after the transplant. The source is a human patient who received a combined kidney and bone marrow transplant. Among the T cells, some may be from the graft donor. The CDR3 runs from the conserved cysteine through the conserved F or W. A D gene is named only where the DNA matches it firmly. Not all rows give a size; the values are once, few, many and, for expanded clones, a class.

clone size,D gene,V gene,J gene,CDR3 protein,CDR3 DNA
-,-,TRBV28,TRBJ1-5,CASSFDSHQPQHF,TGTGCCAGCAGTTTTGACAGCCATCAGCCCCAGCATTTT
-,-,TRBV5-4,TRBJ2-1,CASSLVLTSSYNEQFF,TGTGCCAGCAGCTTGGTCTTGACTTCCTCCTACAATGAGCAGTTCTTC
-,TRBD1,TRBV7-8,TRBJ2-7,CASRGTGRSIREQYF,TGTGCCAGCAGGGGGACAGGGAGATCAATTCGCGAGCAGTACTTC
-,-,TRBV11-3,TRBJ2-3,CASSVGQFSDTQYF,TGTGCCAGCAGCGTCGGACAGTTTTCGGATACGCAGTATTTT
few,-,TRBV10-3,TRBJ1-4,CAISPGTGGATNEKLFF,TGTGCCATCAGTCCCGGGACGGGAGGTGCAACTAATGAAAAACTGTTTTTT
-,-,TRBV11-3,TRBJ2-7,CASSPPAGSLVAYEQYF,TGTGCCAGCAGCCCCCCCGCCGGGAGCCTTGTGGCCTACGAGCAGTACTTC
-,-,TRBV15,TRBJ1-5,CATSPLDAGNQPQHF,TGTGCCACCAGCCCGCTAGATGCGGGCAATCAGCCCCAGCATTTT
-,-,TRBV5-1,TRBJ2-5,CASSFSPGGPPRQETQYF,TGCGCCAGCAGCTTTTCACCGGGGGGCCCGCCTCGTCAAGAGACCCAGTACTTC
-,-,TRBV6-6,TRBJ2-6,CASVLSGANVLTF,TGTGCCAGCGTTCTCTCTGGGGCCAACGTCCTGACTTTC
once,-,TRBV29-1,TRBJ1-1,CSVEEGEAFF,TGCAGCGTTGAGGAGGGTGAAGCTTTCTTT
-,-,TRBV10-3,TRBJ1-2,CASGRGNYGYTF,TGTGCCTCCGGCAGAGGCAACTATGGCTACACCTTC
few,-,TRBV9,TRBJ2-7,CASSVGPGVSEQYF,TGTGCCAGCAGCGTAGGTCCAGGTGTATCCGAGCAGTACTTC
-,-,TRBV5-8,TRBJ1-6,CASSLLRGRNSPLHF,TGTGCCAGCAGCTTGCTCCGGGGTAGGAATTCCCCCCTCCACTTT
-,TRBD1,TRBV18,TRBJ1-1,CASSPDRGLSPEAFF,TGTGCCAGCTCACCGGACAGGGGGCTGTCTCCTGAAGCTTTCTTT
-,-,TRBV4-3,TRBJ2-2,CASSQRRAGRGELFF,TGCGCCAGCAGCCAACGACGGGCAGGGCGCGGGGAGCTGTTTTTT
-,-,TRBV9,TRBJ1-1,CASSVGAGGLNTEAFF,TGTGCCAGCAGCGTAGGCGCCGGGGGATTGAACACTGAAGCTTTCTTT
once,TRBD1,TRBV30,TRBJ1-1,CAWTSQGAEASF,TGTGCCTGGACTTCTCAGGGGGCTGAAGCTTCCTTT
-,TRBD1,TRBV9,TRBJ2-1,CASSVVGGTGRYVDNEQFF,TGTGCCAGCAGCGTAGTAGGGGGGACAGGGAGGTACGTCGACAATGAGCAGTTCTTC
-,TRBD2,TRBV5-6,TRBJ2-7,CASSFLSGRGYEQYF,TGTGCCAGCAGCTTCCTTAGCGGGAGAGGCTACGAGCAGTACTTC
-,-,TRBV7-9,TRBJ2-5,CASRNTWREKETQHF,TGTGCCAGCAGGAATACCTGGCGGGAAAAAGAGACCCAGCACTTC
once,-,TRBV5-4,TRBJ1-1,CASSSNRVNTEAFF,TGTGCCAGCAGCTCAAACAGGGTCAACACTGAAGCTTTCTTT
-,-,TRBV11-2,TRBJ2-3,CASRPFIAASTDTQYF,TGTGCCAGCAGGCCTTTTATAGCGGCTAGCACAGATACGCAGTATTTT
-,-,TRBV4-1,TRBJ1-4,CASSQTRGYEKLFF,TGCGCCAGCAGCCAAACCAGGGGATATGAAAAACTGTTTTTT
-,TRBD2,TRBV5-4,TRBJ2-7,CASSIYLAVSYEQYF,TGTGCCAGCAGCATATACCTAGCGGTCTCCTACGAGCAGTACTTC
few,TRBD2,TRBV5-4,TRBJ2-5,CASSLVVAGQETQYF,TGTGCCAGCAGCTTGGTGGTAGCGGGGCAAGAGACCCAGTACTTC
-,TRBD1,TRBV7-2,TRBJ1-1,CASSNRGPLSIRTEAFF,TGTGCCAGCAGCAACAGGGGGCCATTATCGATACGTACTGAAGCTTTCTTT
-,-,TRBV4-3,TRBJ2-2,CASSQGLGGVSGELFF,TGCGCCAGCAGCCAAGGACTTGGAGGTGTTTCGGGGGAGCTGTTTTTT
once,-,TRBV9,TRBJ1-3,CASSPHGGEDGNTIYF,TGTGCCAGCAGCCCCCATGGAGGGGAAGACGGAAACACCATATATTTT
-,TRBD1,TRBV9,TRBJ2-2,CASSVEPGQGTGELFF,TGTGCCAGCAGCGTAGAACCAGGACAGGGGACCGGGGAGCTGTTTTTT
-,TRBD2,TRBV11-2,TRBJ2-7,CASSLGREGLIGEQYF,TGTGCCAGCAGCTTGGGGCGGGAGGGCCTTATAGGCGAGCAGTACTTC
-,TRBD1,TRBV4-2,TRBJ2-2,CASSLRRQGGTGELFF,TGTGCCAGCAGCCTACGGCGACAGGGCGGCACCGGGGAGCTGTTTTTT
-,-,TRBV16,TRBJ1-2,CASSQSSEHGYTF,TGTGCCAGCAGCCAATCCAGCGAACACGGCTACACCTTC
-,-,TRBV4-3,TRBJ1-1,CASSLRVTVNTEAFF,TGCGCCAGCAGCCTCAGGGTTACAGTGAACACTGAAGCTTTCTTT
once,-,TRBV7-2,TRBJ1-2,CASSYNRALPTGYTF,TGTGCCAGCAGTTACAACAGGGCCCTACCGACGGGCTACACCTTC
-,TRBD2,TRBV19,TRBJ2-3,CASGRGSGRTDTQYF,TGTGCCAGTGGACGAGGAAGCGGGAGGACAGATACGCAGTATTTT
-,-,TRBV15,TRBJ1-4,CATSAPGKATNEKLFF,TGTGCCACCAGCGCTCCGGGGAAGGCAACTAATGAAAAACTGTTTTTT
-,TRBD2,TRBV5-1,TRBJ2-3,CASSLGLAGGPTDTQYF,TGCGCCAGCAGCTTGGGTCTAGCGGGGGGACCCACAGATACGCAGTATTTT
-,-,TRBV9,TRBJ2-2,CASSGQGMNTGELFF,TGTGCCAGCAGCGGGCAGGGGATGAACACCGGGGAGCTGTTTTTT
-,-,TRBV5-1,TRBJ2-1,CASGVGGFDEQFF,TGCGCCAGCGGCGTTGGAGGGTTCGATGAGCAGTTCTTC
-,TRBD1,TRBV27,TRBJ1-6,CASSSRGTDNSPLHF,TGTGCCAGCAGTTCCAGGGGGACCGATAATTCACCCCTCCACTTT
-,-,TRBV11-2,TRBJ2-3,CASSLDLPPDTQYF,TGTGCCAGCAGCTTAGATCTCCCCCCAGATACGCAGTATTTT
-,TRBD2,TRBV15,TRBJ2-2,CATSRGTSGVTNTGELFF,TGTGCCACCAGCAGAGGTACCAGCGGGGTAACGAACACCGGGGAGCTGTTTTTT
-,-,TRBV6-1,TRBJ2-4,CASSEYDRSFTLQYF,TGTGCCAGCAGTGAATACGACAGATCCTTCACTCTTCAGTACTTC
-,-,TRBV10-3,TRBJ2-2,CAISDPANPGELFF,TGTGCCATCAGTGACCCCGCTAACCCCGGGGAGCTGTTTTTT
-,TRBD2,TRBV7-9,TRBJ2-2,CASKTLAGGYTGELFF,TGTGCCAGCAAAACCTTAGCGGGAGGGTACACCGGGGAGCTGTTTTTT
-,-,TRBV7-3,TRBJ2-2,CASSLGTATGELFF,TGTGCCAGCAGCTTAGGGACTGCCACCGGGGAGCTGTTTTTT
-,TRBD1,TRBV5-1,TRBJ1-3,CASSLDQGARGDTIYF,TGCGCCAGCAGCTTGGACCAGGGGGCTCGGGGGGACACCATATATTTT
-,-,TRBV7-9,TRBJ1-6,CASSSTRQAFGSPLHF,TGTGCCAGCAGCTCTACTAGACAGGCTTTCGGATCACCCCTCCACTTT
-,TRBD2,TRBV7-7,TRBJ2-1,CASSFGLAGVNEQFF,TGTGCCAGCAGCTTTGGACTAGCGGGAGTCAATGAGCAGTTCTTC
once,TRBD2,TRBV7-6,TRBJ2-3,CASSFGRGGPDTQYF,TGTGCCAGCAGCTTTGGACGGGGGGGCCCAGATACGCAGTATTTT